This T cell receptor (beta chain) came from a study of CD8+ T cells in alopecia areata. General observations from the study: The study found that many expanded lesional clones persisted in scalp and blood during tofacitinib.

Extracted RNA was reverse transcribed, and the resulting cDNA served as sequencing template. Generated by immunoSEQ multiplex PCR, the TCRdb table keeps only in-frame clones and is missing some. The sample yields roughly 70,000 clones, 25% to 30% seen once. To note about this clone: Antigen specificity is unknown.

The treatment was: oral pan-JAK inhibitor, 5-10 mg twice daily. The CDR3 consists of 13 residues. Trimming removed 2 bases from V and 4 bases from J; junction bases left unmatched: 3. Germline CDR1 and CDR2: SQVTM and ANQGSEA. This receptor was identified in a human donor with alopecia areata. This material consisted of CD8+ T cells sorted from blood, taken at week 4, from a patient treated with tofacitinib. The chain uses TRBV29-1 and TRBJ2-7; 9 bases are shared with TRBD1. In nucleotides, the CDR3 is TGCAGCGTTGAAACAGGGGGCGAGTACGAGCAGTACTTC. Protein sequence: CSVETGGEYEQYF.